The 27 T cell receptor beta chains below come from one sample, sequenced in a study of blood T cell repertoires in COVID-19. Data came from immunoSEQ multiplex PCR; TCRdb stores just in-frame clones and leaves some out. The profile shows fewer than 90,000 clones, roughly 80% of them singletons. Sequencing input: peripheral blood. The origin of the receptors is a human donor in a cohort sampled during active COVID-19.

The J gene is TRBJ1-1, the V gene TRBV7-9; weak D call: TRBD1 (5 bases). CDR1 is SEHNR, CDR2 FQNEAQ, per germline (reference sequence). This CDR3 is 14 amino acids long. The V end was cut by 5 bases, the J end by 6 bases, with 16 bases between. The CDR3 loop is CASSDTGRGPEAFF. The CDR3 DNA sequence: TGTGCCAGCAGCGACACCGGGAGGGGACCTGAAGCTTTCTTT. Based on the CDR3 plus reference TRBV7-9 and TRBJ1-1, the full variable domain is DTGVSQNPRHKITKRGQNVTFRCDPISEHNRLYWYRQTLGQGPEFLTYFQNEAQLEKSRLLSDRFSAERPKGSFSTLEIQRTEQGDSAMYLCASSDTGRGPEAFFGQGTRLTVV.

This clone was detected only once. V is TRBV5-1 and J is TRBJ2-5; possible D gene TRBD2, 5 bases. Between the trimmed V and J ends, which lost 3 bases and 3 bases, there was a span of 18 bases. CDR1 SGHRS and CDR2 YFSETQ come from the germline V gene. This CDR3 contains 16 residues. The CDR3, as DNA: TGCGCCAGCAGCTCGGGAAAAGGGATTGAGGAAGAGACCCAGTACTTC. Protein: CASSSGKGIEEETQYF.

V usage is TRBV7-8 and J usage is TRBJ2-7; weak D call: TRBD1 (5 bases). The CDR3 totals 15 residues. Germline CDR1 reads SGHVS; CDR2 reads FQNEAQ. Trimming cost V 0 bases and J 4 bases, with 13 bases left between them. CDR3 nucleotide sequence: TGTGCCAGCAGCTTAGCGGTAGGGGTTTCTTACGAGCAGTACTTC. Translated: CASSLAVGVSYEQYF.

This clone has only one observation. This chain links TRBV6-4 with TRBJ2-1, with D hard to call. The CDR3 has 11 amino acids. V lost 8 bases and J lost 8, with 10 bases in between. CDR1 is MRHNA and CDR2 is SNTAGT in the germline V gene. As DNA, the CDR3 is TGTGCCAGCGGAGAACTGGATGAGCAGTTCTTC. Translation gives CASGELDEQFF.

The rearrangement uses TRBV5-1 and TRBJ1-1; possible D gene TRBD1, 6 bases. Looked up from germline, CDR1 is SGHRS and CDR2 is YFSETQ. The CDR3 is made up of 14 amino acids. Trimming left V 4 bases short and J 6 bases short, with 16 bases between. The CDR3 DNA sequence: TGCGCCAGCAGCCATAGGGCGGGGGCGGCTGAAGCTTTCTTT. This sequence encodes CASSHRAGAAEAFF.

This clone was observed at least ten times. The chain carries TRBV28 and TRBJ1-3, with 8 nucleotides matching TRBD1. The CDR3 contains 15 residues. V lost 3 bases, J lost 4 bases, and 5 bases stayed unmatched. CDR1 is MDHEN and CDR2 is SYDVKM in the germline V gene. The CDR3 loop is CASSFSRGLGNTIYF. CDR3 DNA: TGTGCCAGCAGTTTTTCCAGGGGGCTCGGAAACACCATATATTTT.

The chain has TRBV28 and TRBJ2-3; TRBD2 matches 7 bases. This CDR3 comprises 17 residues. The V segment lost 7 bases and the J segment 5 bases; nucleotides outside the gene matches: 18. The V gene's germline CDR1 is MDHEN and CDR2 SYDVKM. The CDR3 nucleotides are TGTGCCAGCACAACCGCGGGGGAACCTTCCCGACGAGATACGCAGTATTTT. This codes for CASTTAGEPSRRDTQYF.

CDR3 bases: TGTGCCAGCAGCGTAGCGGTAGGGGGTTACGAGCAGTACTTC. This sequence encodes CASSVAVGGYEQYF. This chain joins TRBV9 and TRBJ2-7, with TRBD1 as a possible D gene (6 bases). Germline CDR1 and CDR2: SGDLS and YYNGEE. The CDR3 consists of 14 residues. Trimming left V 0 bases short and J 4 bases short, with 11 bases between.

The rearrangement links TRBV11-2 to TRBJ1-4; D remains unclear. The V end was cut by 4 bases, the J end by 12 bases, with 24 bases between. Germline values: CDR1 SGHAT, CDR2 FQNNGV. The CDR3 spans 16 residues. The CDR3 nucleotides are TGTGCCAGCAGCTCACCTATTCAAATTGGTGGGCAAGAACTGTTTTTT. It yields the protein CASSSPIQIGGQELFF.

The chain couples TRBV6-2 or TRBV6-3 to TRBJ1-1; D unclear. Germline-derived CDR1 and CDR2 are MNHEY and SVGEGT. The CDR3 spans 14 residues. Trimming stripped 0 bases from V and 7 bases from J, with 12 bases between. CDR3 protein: CASSYSTRYYEAFF. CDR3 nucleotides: TGTGCCAGCAGTTACTCGACCAGATACTATGAAGCTTTCTTT.

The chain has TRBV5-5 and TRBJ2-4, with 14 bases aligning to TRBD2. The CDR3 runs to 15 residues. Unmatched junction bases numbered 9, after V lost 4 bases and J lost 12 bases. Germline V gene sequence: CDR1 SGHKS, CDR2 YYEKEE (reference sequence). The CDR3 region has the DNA TGTGCCAGCAGCGCCGGGACTAGCGGGAGTGTCAGTCAGTACTTC. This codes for CASSAGTSGSVSQYF.

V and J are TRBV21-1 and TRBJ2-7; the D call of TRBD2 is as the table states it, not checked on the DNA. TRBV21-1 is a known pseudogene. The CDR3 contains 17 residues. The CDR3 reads CASSKRVPGGKPYEQYF. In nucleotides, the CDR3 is TGTGCCAGCAGCAAAAGGGTTCCAGGAGGCAAACCCTACGAGCAGTACTTC.

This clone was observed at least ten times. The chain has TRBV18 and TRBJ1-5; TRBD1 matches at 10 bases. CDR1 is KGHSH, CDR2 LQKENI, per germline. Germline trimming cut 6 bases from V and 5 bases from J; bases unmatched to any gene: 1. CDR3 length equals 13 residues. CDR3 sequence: CASSGTGDQPQHF. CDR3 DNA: TGTGCCAGCTCTGGGACAGGGGATCAGCCCCAGCATTTT.

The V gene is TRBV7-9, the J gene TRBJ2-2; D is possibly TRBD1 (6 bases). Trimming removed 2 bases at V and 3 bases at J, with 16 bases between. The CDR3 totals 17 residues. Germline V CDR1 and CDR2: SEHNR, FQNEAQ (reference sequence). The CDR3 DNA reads TGTGCCAGCAGCTTATGGGGCTCACAGGGTGACACCGGGGAGCTGTTTTTT. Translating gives CASSLWGSQGDTGELFF.

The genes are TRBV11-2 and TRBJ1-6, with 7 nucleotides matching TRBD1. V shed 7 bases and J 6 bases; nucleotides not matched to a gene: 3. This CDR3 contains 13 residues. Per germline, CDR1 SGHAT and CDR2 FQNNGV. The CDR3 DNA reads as TGTGCCAGCATCGGACAGGTTAATTCACCCCTCCACTTT. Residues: CASIGQVNSPLHF.

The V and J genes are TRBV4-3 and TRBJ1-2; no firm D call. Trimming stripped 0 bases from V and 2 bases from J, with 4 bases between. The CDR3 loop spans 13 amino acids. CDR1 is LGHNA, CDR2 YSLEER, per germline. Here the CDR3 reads CASSQDLNYGYTF. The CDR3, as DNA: TGCGCCAGCAGCCAAGATCTGAACTATGGCTACACCTTC.

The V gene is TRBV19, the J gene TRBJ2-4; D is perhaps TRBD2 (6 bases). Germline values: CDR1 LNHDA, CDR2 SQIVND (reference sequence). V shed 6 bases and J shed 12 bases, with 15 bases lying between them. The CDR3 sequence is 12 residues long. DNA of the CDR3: TGTGCCAGTAGCACCGGGACTGCCACTCAGTACTTC. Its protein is CASSTGTATQYF. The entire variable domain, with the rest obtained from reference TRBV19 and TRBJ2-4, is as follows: DGGITQSPKYLFRKEGQNVTLSCEQNLNHDAMYWYRQDPGQGLRLIYYSQIVNDFQKGDIAEGYSVSREKKESFPLTVTSAQKNPTAFYLCASSTGTATQYFGAGTRLSVL.

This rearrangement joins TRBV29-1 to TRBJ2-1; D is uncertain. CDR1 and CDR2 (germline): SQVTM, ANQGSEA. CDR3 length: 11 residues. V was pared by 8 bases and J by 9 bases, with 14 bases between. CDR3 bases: TGCAGCAATTACCAGACGGGTGAGCAGTTCTTC. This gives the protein CSNYQTGEQFF.

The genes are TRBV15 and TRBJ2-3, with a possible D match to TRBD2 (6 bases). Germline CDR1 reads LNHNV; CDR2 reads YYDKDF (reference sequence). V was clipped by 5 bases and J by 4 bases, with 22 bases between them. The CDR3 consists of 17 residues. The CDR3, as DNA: TGTGCCACCAGCGGGAGGATGCTAACCGTAGGCGCAGATACGCAGTATTTT. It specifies CATSGRMLTVGADTQYF.

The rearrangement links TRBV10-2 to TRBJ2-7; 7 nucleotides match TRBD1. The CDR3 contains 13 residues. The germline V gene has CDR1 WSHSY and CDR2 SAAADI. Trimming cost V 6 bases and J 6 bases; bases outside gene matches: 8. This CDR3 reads CASRSRQGAEQYF. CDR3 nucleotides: TGCGCCAGCAGGAGCCGACAGGGTGCCGAGCAGTACTTC.

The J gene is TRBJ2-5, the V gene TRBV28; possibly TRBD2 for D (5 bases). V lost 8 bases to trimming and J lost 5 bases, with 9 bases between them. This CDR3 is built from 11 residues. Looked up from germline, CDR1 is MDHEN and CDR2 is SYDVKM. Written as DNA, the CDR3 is TGTGCCAGCGGAACGGGGGAGACCCAGTACTTC. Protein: CASGTGETQYF.

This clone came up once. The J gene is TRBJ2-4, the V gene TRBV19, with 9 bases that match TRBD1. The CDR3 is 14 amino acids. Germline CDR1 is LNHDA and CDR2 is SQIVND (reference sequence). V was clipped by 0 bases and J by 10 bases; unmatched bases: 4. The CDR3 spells CASSIEPGTGIQYF. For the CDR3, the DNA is TGTGCCAGTAGTATAGAACCCGGGACAGGGATTCAGTACTTC.

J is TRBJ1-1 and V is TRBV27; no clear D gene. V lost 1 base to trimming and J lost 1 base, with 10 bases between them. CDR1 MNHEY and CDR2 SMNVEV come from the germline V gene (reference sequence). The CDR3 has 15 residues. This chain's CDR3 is CASSLFPARNTEAFF. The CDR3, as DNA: TGTGCCAGCAGTTTATTCCCAGCGAGGAACACTGAAGCTTTCTTT.

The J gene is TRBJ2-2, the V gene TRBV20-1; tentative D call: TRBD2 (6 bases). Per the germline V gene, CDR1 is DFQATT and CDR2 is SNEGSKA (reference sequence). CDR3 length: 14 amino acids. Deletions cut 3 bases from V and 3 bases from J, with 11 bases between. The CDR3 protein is CSASEGGDTGELFF. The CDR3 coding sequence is TGCAGTGCTAGTGAGGGAGGTGACACCGGGGAGCTGTTTTTT.

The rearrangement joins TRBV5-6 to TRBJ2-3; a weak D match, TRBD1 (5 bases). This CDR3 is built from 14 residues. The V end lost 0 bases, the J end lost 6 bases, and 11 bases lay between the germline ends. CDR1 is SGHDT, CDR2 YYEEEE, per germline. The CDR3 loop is CASSLGGTGDTQYF. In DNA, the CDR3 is TGTGCCAGCAGCTTGGGGGGTACAGGTGATACGCAGTATTTT.

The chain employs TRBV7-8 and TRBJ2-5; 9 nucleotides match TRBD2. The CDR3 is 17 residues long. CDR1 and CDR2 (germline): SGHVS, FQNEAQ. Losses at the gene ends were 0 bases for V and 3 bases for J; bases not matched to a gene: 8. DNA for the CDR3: TGTGCCAGCAGCTTAGCGAAGATAGCTAGCGGGAAAGAGACCCAGTACTTC. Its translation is CASSLAKIASGKETQYF.

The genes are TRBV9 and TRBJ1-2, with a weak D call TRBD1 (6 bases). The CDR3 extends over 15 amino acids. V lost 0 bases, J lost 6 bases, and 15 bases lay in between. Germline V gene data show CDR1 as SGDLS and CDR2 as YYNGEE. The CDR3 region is CASSVEAGAQDGYTF. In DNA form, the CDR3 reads TGTGCCAGCAGCGTAGAGGCAGGGGCTCAGGATGGCTACACCTTC.